A selection of T cell receptor beta chains follows, all from one sample in a study of response to subunit inactivated influenza vaccine. TCRdb analysed the RT-PCR reads with MiXCR anew, one entry per CDR3 protein. The table lists hundreds of thousands of distinct CDR3 sequences, 10% to 15% of them singletons. The source material was PBMCs from blood, sampled on the day of vaccination. These receptors all come from a man in his fifties or sixties who received an inactivated influenza vaccine. Both conserved end residues are part of each CDR3. D genes are given only for firm matches. Some rows mark clone size as missing; the rest say once, few, many or name a class of expanded clone.

>NA|few|TRBJ2-7|TRBV20-1
CSAPQLAVPYEQYF
TGCAGTGCTCCGCAACTGGCGGTGCCCTACGAGCAGTACTTC
>NA|few|TRBJ1-3|TRBV14
CATTTLNPDFHIYF
TGTGCCACCACTACCCTGAACCCGGACTTTCACATATATTTT
>TRBD1|few|TRBJ1-5|TRBV28
CASSQTTGAYQPQHF
TGTGCCAGCAGTCAAACGACAGGGGCCTATCAGCCCCAGCATTTT
>TRBD2|few|TRBJ2-1|TRBV7-9
CASRENREGRNNEQFF
TGTGCCAGCAGGGAGAACCGGGAGGGCAGAAACAATGAGCAGTTCTTC
>TRBD1|NA|TRBJ1-1|TRBV11-2
CASSLSGGMVTEAFF
TGTGCCAGCAGCTTATCAGGGGGCATGGTCACTGAAGCTTTCTTT
>NA|NA|TRBJ1-2|TRBV5-5
CASNVRGTDTGNYGYTF
TGTGCCAGCAACGTCAGGGGTACGGACACCGGGAACTATGGCTACACCTTC
>NA|few|TRBJ2-2|TRBV10-3
CAISESRDTGELFF
TGTGCCATCAGTGAGTCGAGGGACACCGGGGAGCTGTTTTTT
>NA|NA|TRBJ2-2|TRBV5-1
CASSLVTTVTVVTKLFF
TGCGCCAGCAGCTTAGTAACAACGGTCACCGTTGTTACTAAGCTGTTTTTT
>NA|few|TRBJ2-2|TRBV4-2
CASSQVWQGNTGELFF
TGTGCCAGCAGCCAAGTCTGGCAGGGAAACACCGGGGAGCTGTTTTTT
>NA|many|TRBJ2-3|TRBV11-2
CASSLDLSGPTQYF
TGTGCCAGCAGCTTAGATCTAAGCGGGCCGACGCAGTATTTT
>NA|NA|TRBJ1-5|TRBV12-3/TRBV12-4
CASTMSQGGNQPQHF
TGTGCCAGCACCATGTCACAGGGAGGCAATCAGCCCCAGCATTTT
>NA|NA|TRBJ1-5|TRBV7-7
CVWPHQPQHF
TGTGTTTGGCCCCATCAGCCCCAGCATTTT
>TRBD2|few|TRBJ2-2|TRBV6-5
CASSFGGAETGELFF
TGTGCCAGCAGTTTCGGGGGGGCGGAGACCGGGGAGCTGTTTTTT
>NA|few|TRBJ1-4|TRBV20-1
CSARDQGGTNEKLFF
TGCAGTGCTAGAGATCAGGGAGGCACTAATGAAAAACTGTTTTTT